A single sample gave rise to the 26 T cell receptor beta chains below, sequenced in a study of blood T cell repertoires in COVID-19. Method: immunoSEQ multiplex PCR; TCRdb's copy keeps in-frame clones and lacks some. The sample yields around 190,000 clones, about four fifths seen once. Material for sequencing was peripheral blood. These receptors were collected from an older man with active or convalescent COVID-19.

The V and J genes are TRBV2 and TRBJ1-2, with 12 positions matching TRBD1. The CDR3 totals 15 residues. After removal of 6 bases from V and 6 bases from J, the junction contained 8 bases not matched to a gene. From germline, CDR1 is SNHLY and CDR2 FYNNEI. The CDR3 reads CASRREGQGANGYTF. CDR3 in DNA: TGTGCCAGCAGAAGAGAGGGACAGGGGGCGAATGGCTACACCTTC.

This chain connects TRBV19 to TRBJ1-2; 9 nucleotides line up with TRBD1. The germline V gene has CDR1 LNHDA and CDR2 SQIVND (reference sequence). The CDR3 totals 14 residues. V lost 4 bases to trimming and J lost 3 bases; unmatched junction nucleotides: 3. The CDR3 sequence is CASSTWTGDYGYTF. CDR3 DNA: TGTGCCAGTAGTACTTGGACAGGGGACTATGGCTACACCTTC.

The V call is TRBV9, the J call TRBJ2-1; possibly TRBD1 for D (6 bases). This CDR3 region has 15 residues. In germline, CDR1 is SGDLS, CDR2 YYNGEE. V was trimmed by 1 base and J by 0 bases, leaving 8 bases between them. CDR3 sequence reads: CASSVKTGSYNEQFF. Here the CDR3 DNA reads TGTGCCAGCAGCGTAAAGACAGGCTCCTACAATGAGCAGTTCTTC.

The genes are TRBV7-9 and TRBJ2-2, with TRBD1 matching 11 bases. This CDR3 region has 16 residues. With 4 bases clipped from V and 2 bases from J, the junction kept 3 bases outside the gene matches. The germline CDR1 and CDR2 sequences are SEHNR and FQNEAQ (reference sequence). CDR3 coding DNA: TGTGCCAGCAGCTCACGGACAGGGGGCAACACCGGGGAGCTGTTTTTT. This translates into CASSSRTGGNTGELFF.

This clone has more than one count but fewer than ten. The chain is built from TRBV6-2 or TRBV6-3 and TRBJ2-1; 7 nucleotides line up with TRBD2. CDR3 length equals 14 residues. Per the germline V gene, CDR1 is MNHEY and CDR2 is SVGEGT. V lost 6 bases, J lost 6 bases, and 8 bases stayed unmatched. As DNA, the CDR3 is TGTGCCAGCAGCCGCATTCTAGCGGCCAATGAGCAGTTCTTC. Translated: CASSRILAANEQFF.

In this sample, this clone turned up a few times. The chain uses TRBV10-2 and TRBJ2-3, with D tentatively TRBD2 (7 bases). With 5 bases removed from V and 5 bases from J, the gap between germline ends came to 14 bases. The CDR3 runs 14 residues. In germline, CDR1 is WSHSY, CDR2 SAAADI. The CDR3 nucleotides are TGCGCCAGCAGTATTGGGGGGGCCGTAGATACGCAGTATTTT. It codes for CASSIGGAVDTQYF.

The rearrangement joins TRBV7-8 to TRBJ2-5, with TRBD1 as a possible D gene (5 bases). Germline loops: CDR1 SGHVS, CDR2 FQNEAQ. V lost 4 bases and J lost 5, with 11 bases in between. CDR3 length: 13 residues. The CDR3 spells CASSWQGKETQYF. The CDR3 coding sequence is TGTGCCAGCAGCTGGCAGGGAAAGGAGACCCAGTACTTC.

Ten or more counts support this clone. The same CDR3 is also encoded by other DNA sequences in this sample. This rearrangement joins TRBV5-6 to TRBJ1-2; tentative D call: TRBD1 (6 bases). V lost 4 bases to trimming and J lost 3 bases, with 7 bases between them. This CDR3 spans 12 amino acids. Per germline, CDR1 SGHDT and CDR2 YYEEEE. CDR3 in DNA: TGTGCCAGCAGCGAGGGGGACTATGGCTACACCTTC. Its translation: CASSEGDYGYTF.

The chain recombines TRBV5-1 with TRBJ2-1; no reliable D call. The CDR3 consists of 15 residues. CDR1 and CDR2 from the germline V gene are SGHRS and YFSETQ. Trimming cost V 7 bases and J 2 bases, with 16 bases left between them. The CDR3 loop is CASLSATDTYNEQFF. The CDR3 DNA follows: TGCGCCAGCTTGTCCGCGACTGATACCTACAATGAGCAGTTCTTC.

This chain links TRBV19 with TRBJ1-4; no clear D. CDR3 size: 14 residues. V dropped 6 bases and J dropped 0 bases, with 8 bases sitting between them. CDR1 LNHDA and CDR2 SQIVND come from the germline V gene (reference sequence). The CDR3 DNA follows: TGTGCCAGTAGAGATTTAGCAACTAATGAAAAACTGTTTTTT. Its translation: CASRDLATNEKLFF.

The J gene is TRBJ2-3, the V gene TRBV5-4; tentative D call: TRBD2 (5 bases). V was pared by 2 bases and J by 0 bases, with 10 bases between. The CDR3 is 15 amino acids. The germline V gene has CDR1 SGHNT and CDR2 YYREEE (reference sequence). DNA for the CDR3: TGTGCCAGCAGCTTTGGACGGACTAGCACAGATACGCAGTATTTT. Translating gives CASSFGRTSTDTQYF.

This clone has a single count. This chain joins TRBV25-1 and TRBJ2-3; unclear D gene. CDR3 length equals 15 residues. Germline-derived CDR1 and CDR2 are MGHDK and SYGVNS. V lost 4 bases to trimming and J lost 0 bases, with 11 bases between them. Here the CDR3 reads CASSASLTSTDTQYF. CDR3 coding DNA: TGTGCCAGCAGTGCGTCCCTTACTAGCACAGATACGCAGTATTTT.

The chain has TRBV13 and TRBJ2-7, with 7 bases matching TRBD2. CDR1 is PRHDT and CDR2 is FYEKMQ in the germline V gene (reference sequence). This CDR3 contains 14 residues. V lost 1 base to trimming and J lost 0 bases; unmatched junction nucleotides: 0. CDR3 sequence: CASSLAGGSYEQYF. DNA of the CDR3: TGTGCCAGCAGCTTAGCGGGGGGCTCCTACGAGCAGTACTTC.

This clone has a handful of counts. The rearrangement joins TRBV27 to TRBJ2-1, with 14 bases lining up with TRBD2. The germline CDR1 and CDR2 sequences are MNHEY and SMNVEV (reference sequence). The CDR3 sequence is 15 residues long. Trimming removed 7 bases from V and 5 bases from J; junction bases left unmatched: 4. Here the CDR3 DNA reads TGTGCCAGCACCGGACTAGCGGGAGGCGACAATGAGCAGTTCTTC. Amino acid sequence: CASTGLAGGDNEQFF.

This chain joins TRBV5-4 and TRBJ2-2; TRBD2 matches 9 bases. The length of the CDR3 is 15 residues. The V segment lost 4 bases and the J segment 6 bases; nucleotides outside the gene matches: 7. Per the germline V gene, CDR1 is SGHNT and CDR2 is YYREEE (reference sequence). As DNA, the CDR3 is TGTGCCAGCAGCCCGGGGACTAGCAGGGCCGGGGAGCTGTTTTTT. Translating it yields CASSPGTSRAGELFF.

The chain has TRBV2 and TRBJ1-1; D gene unclear. The CDR3 is made up of 12 amino acids. The V gene lost 7 bases and the J gene lost 0 bases, with 6 bases spanning the gap. The V gene's germline CDR1 is SNHLY and CDR2 FYNNEI. The CDR3 DNA is TGTGCCAGCACAGTTATGAACACTGAAGCTTTCTTT. Translated: CASTVMNTEAFF.

The sample holds a few counts of this clone. J is TRBJ1-5 and V is TRBV9; the D is unclear. Germline V lookup: CDR1 SGDLS, CDR2 YYNGEE. V gave up 4 bases and J gave up 5 bases, with 16 bases separating them. The CDR3 contains 15 residues. As DNA, the CDR3 is TGTGCCAGCAGCCCCGCGGGAGTCGTTCATCAGCCCCAGCATTTT. Amino acids: CASSPAGVVHQPQHF.

V and J are TRBV7-9 and TRBJ1-2; maybe TRBD1 (5 bases). Germline V gene data show CDR1 as SEHNR and CDR2 as FQNEAQ (reference sequence). V lost 4 bases, J lost 8 bases, and 17 bases lay in between. The CDR3 covers 14 residues. CDR3 DNA: TGTGCCAGCAGCTACCAAGGGGCAGGGAAGGGCTACACCTTC. Protein sequence: CASSYQGAGKGYTF.

This clone was seen only a few times. The V and J genes are TRBV27 and TRBJ1-2; weak D call: TRBD1 (6 bases). CDR3 length: 12 amino acids. The ends were cut back, 6 bases at V and 13 bases at J, with 18 bases in the middle. Germline V CDR1 and CDR2: MNHEY, SMNVEV (reference sequence). The CDR3 DNA reads as TGTGCCAGCAGGTTGACAGGATGGGCTCTCACCTTC. Amino acid sequence: CASRLTGWALTF.

This clone was seen a handful of times. The rearrangement uses TRBV9 and TRBJ2-2, with D uncertain. Trimming removed 0 bases from V and 5 bases from J, with 8 bases in between. The V gene's germline CDR1 is SGDLS and CDR2 YYNGEE. This CDR3 is built from 14 residues. The CDR3 is CASSVGAGTGELFF. In DNA, the CDR3 is TGTGCCAGCAGCGTAGGAGCCGGGACCGGGGAGCTGTTTTTT.

The rearrangement links TRBV5-1 to TRBJ2-2, with 8 bases lining up with TRBD1. The V segment lost 4 bases and the J segment 7 bases; nucleotides outside the gene matches: 12. This CDR3 is 16 amino acids long. The germline CDR1 and CDR2 sequences are SGHRS and YFSETQ. Here the CDR3 DNA reads TGCGCCAGCAGCCGATGGAGGCAGGGGGCAGGCGGGGAGCTGTTTTTT. As protein: CASSRWRQGAGGELFF.

V usage is TRBV4-1 and J usage is TRBJ2-6; TRBD2 might be the D (6 bases). V was shortened by 5 bases and J by 0 bases, with 14 bases between the two germline ends. The CDR3 is 17 amino acids. Per germline, CDR1 MGHRA and CDR2 YSYEKL. CDR3 sequence (DNA): TGCGCCAGCAGCGGCCGGGACTTCCGCTCTGGGGCCAACGTCCTGACTTTC. It specifies CASSGRDFRSGANVLTF.

The chain has TRBV30 and TRBJ1-5; TRBD1 aligns across 7 bases. V lost 7 bases, J lost 3 bases, and 9 bases stayed unmatched. The CDR3 loop spans 14 amino acids. Germline lookup yields CDR1 GTSNPN and CDR2 SVGIG (reference sequence). This chain's CDR3 is CAYSTGRFNQPQHF. The DNA for the CDR3 is TGTGCCTACTCGACAGGGAGATTCAATCAGCCCCAGCATTTT.

The chain carries TRBV18 and TRBJ1-2; 10 bases are shared with TRBD1. V lost 4 bases to trimming and J lost 4 bases; unmatched junction nucleotides: 3. The CDR3 loop spans 14 amino acids. Germline CDR1 reads KGHSH; CDR2 reads LQKENI. CDR3 region: CASSQGQGSYGYTF. The CDR3 DNA reads TGTGCCAGCTCACAGGGACAGGGGAGCTATGGCTACACCTTC.

This clone was seen only once. The chain carries TRBV9 and TRBJ2-3, with 12 bases aligning to TRBD2. Looked up from germline, CDR1 is SGDLS and CDR2 is YYNGEE. V shed 3 bases and J 5 bases; nucleotides not matched to a gene: 7. The CDR3 runs 16 residues. CDR3 in amino acids: CASSDSSGGAGDTQYF. The CDR3 region has the DNA TGTGCCAGCAGCGACTCTAGCGGGGGGGCTGGAGATACGCAGTATTTT.

The chain couples TRBV6-2 or TRBV6-3 to TRBJ1-4; D ambiguous. CDR1 is MNHEY and CDR2 is SVGEGT in the germline V gene. The CDR3 totals 16 residues. V lost 0 bases to trimming and J lost 2 bases, with 10 bases between them. CDR3 residues: CASSYSFWATNEKLFF. As DNA, the CDR3 is TGTGCCAGCAGTTACTCGTTCTGGGCGACTAATGAAAAACTGTTTTTT.